This TCR beta chain was profiled in a study of blood T cell repertoires in COVID-19. Overall study context: From the United States, Italy and Spain came samples of acute and convalescent COVID-19. Sources were T cells, B-cell-depleted T cells, or PBMCs; the material itself was cDNA or gDNA.

The CDR3 has 13 amino acids. V shed 2 bases and J 8 bases; nucleotides not matched to a gene: 1. In germline, CDR1 is LGHDT, CDR2 YNNKEL (reference sequence). This clone was seen more than once but under ten times. Sequenced by immunoSEQ multiplex PCR; TCRdb stores in-frame clones only, minus some. The data show about 160,000 clones, about 87% seen once. This receptor was obtained from a woman aged 60-75 years who had recovered from COVID-19. This chain links TRBV3-1 (or the pseudogene TRBV3-2) with TRBJ1-3; 9 nucleotides match TRBD1. Sequenced: peripheral blood. This CDR3 is CASSQWTGDTIYF. The CDR3 coding sequence is TGTGCCAGCAGCCAATGGACAGGGGACACCATATATTTT.